This record covers a single T cell receptor (beta chain). Its target is unknown. Method: immunoSEQ multiplex PCR; TCRdb's copy keeps in-frame clones and lacks some. The sample has 750,000 to 1,000,000 clones; 92% are singletons. Naive CD8 cells lacked CD45RO and underwent positive selection for CCR7, leaving out terminally differentiated effector memory CD45RA+ cells. Every donor was a Caucasian adult from Nashville, Tennessee. The data were taken from a study of shared clonotypes between healthy human individuals. Regarding the study as a whole: Generally, estimated richness proved larger in naive subsets than it did in memory subsets.

V shed 5 bases, J shed 7 bases, and the junction held 13 bases outside the gene matches. Germline V gives CDR1 SGHNT, CDR2 YENEEA. The CDR3 covers 16 residues. The rearrangement uses TRBV11-3 and TRBJ2-1, with TRBD2 identical over 8 bases. Material: naive CD8+ T cells sorted from blood. This sequence originates from a man aged 30 to 39 in good health. CDR3 region: CASSTHSASGQNEQFF. The CDR3 DNA follows: TGTGCCAGCAGCACCCACTCGGCTAGCGGGCAAAATGAGCAGTTCTTC.